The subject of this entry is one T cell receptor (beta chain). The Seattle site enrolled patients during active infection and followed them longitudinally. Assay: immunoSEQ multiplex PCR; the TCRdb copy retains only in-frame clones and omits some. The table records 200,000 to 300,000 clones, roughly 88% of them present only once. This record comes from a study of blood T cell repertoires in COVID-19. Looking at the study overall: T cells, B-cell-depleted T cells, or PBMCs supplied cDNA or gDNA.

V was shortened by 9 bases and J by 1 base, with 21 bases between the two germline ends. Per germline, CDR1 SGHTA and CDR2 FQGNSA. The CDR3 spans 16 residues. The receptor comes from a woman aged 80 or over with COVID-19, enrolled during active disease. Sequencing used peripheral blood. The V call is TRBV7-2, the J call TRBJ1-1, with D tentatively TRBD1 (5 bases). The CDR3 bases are TGTGCCAGTTCTAAAGGCCTTAGTCAGGGGAACACTGAAGCTTTCTTT. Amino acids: CASSKGLSQGNTEAFF. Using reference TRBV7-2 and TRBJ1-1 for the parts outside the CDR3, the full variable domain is GAGVSQSPSNKVTEKGKDVELRCDPISGHTALYWYRQSLGQGLEFLIYFQGNSAPDKSGLPSDRFSAERTGGSVSTLTIQRTQQEDSAVYLCASSKGLSQGNTEAFFGQGTRLTVV.